This passage covers 9 T cell receptor beta chains from one sample sequenced in a study of T cell repertoires in cytomegalovirus infection. Each CDR3 protein is one row after TCRdb ran MiXCR on the reads. This sample yields around 290,000 distinct CDR3 sequences, of which about 23% are seen a single time; roughly 14% belongs to the top ten. The sequenced sample was PBMCs. These receptors came from a human donor in good health (CMV status not recorded). Some clones in this sample may be carry-over from other donors' samples.

The V call is TRBV20-1, the J call TRBJ2-5, with D tentatively TRBD1 or TRBD2 (5 bases each). CDR3 length: 15 amino acids. Trimming stripped 5 bases from V and 3 bases from J, with 19 bases between. Germline V gene sequence: CDR1 DFQATT, CDR2 SNEGSKA (reference sequence). The CDR3: CSAPKTGPSKETQYF. Here the CDR3 DNA reads TGCAGTGCTCCCAAAACGGGACCCTCTAAAGAGACCCAGTACTTC.

Here the CDR3 reads CASSPGTSGGIYEQYF. The DNA for the CDR3 is TGTGCCAGCAGTCCGGGGACTAGCGGGGGAATCTACGAGCAGTACTTC. This chain links TRBV28 with TRBJ2-7; TRBD2 matches 14 bases. Germline loops: CDR1 MDHEN, CDR2 SYDVKM. V dropped 5 bases and J dropped 3; count of bases not matched to a gene: 6. The CDR3 has 16 amino acids.

This clonotype was recorded at least ten times. The chain links TRBV28 to TRBJ2-7, with 8 bases fitting TRBD1. The V segment lost 6 bases and the J segment 7 bases; nucleotides outside the gene matches: 11. CDR1 is MDHEN, CDR2 SYDVKM, per germline. The length of the CDR3 is 14 residues. The CDR3 loop reads CASREAGGADEQYF. The CDR3 nucleotides read TGTGCCAGCAGAGAGGCAGGGGGCGCGGATGAGCAGTACTTC.

The chain links TRBV5-1 to TRBJ1-2, with TRBD1 matching 10 bases. The CDR3 loop spans 17 amino acids. The V gene end was trimmed by 0 bases and the J gene end by 5 bases; junction bases not matched to a gene: 10. Germline V gives CDR1 SGHRS, CDR2 YFSETQ. The CDR3 reads CASSLVGTTGGEYGYTF. In DNA form, the CDR3 reads TGCGCCAGCAGCTTGGTAGGAACGACAGGGGGCGAATATGGCTACACCTTC. Together with reference TRBV5-1 and TRBJ1-2, the CDR3 gives the full variable domain: KAGVTQTPRYLIKTRGQQVTLSCSPISGHRSVSWYQQTPGQGLQFLFEYFSETQRNKGNFPGRFSGRQFSNSRSEMNVSTLELGDSALYLCASSLVGTTGGEYGYTFGSGTRLTVV.

This chain joins TRBV19 and TRBJ2-7; 8 bases align to TRBD1. V shed 7 bases and J 5 bases; nucleotides not matched to a gene: 10. Germline CDR1 and CDR2: LNHDA and SQIVND (reference sequence). This CDR3 comprises 14 residues. The CDR3 is CASTGQGIFHEQYF. In DNA, the CDR3 is TGTGCCAGTACCGGACAGGGTATATTCCACGAGCAGTACTTC.

The chain uses TRBV29-1 and TRBJ2-2; D is uncertain. This CDR3 is 12 amino acids long. V lost 2 bases, J lost 6 bases, and 7 bases lay in between. Per germline, CDR1 SQVTM and CDR2 ANQGSEA. The CDR3 nucleotides read TGCAGCGTTGAAATTGGTGCCGGGGAGCTGTTTTTT. Residues: CSVEIGAGELFF.

The chain is built from TRBV7-2 and TRBJ1-5; D is ambiguous. V lost 5 bases, J lost 7 bases, and 12 bases lay in between. The CDR3 is 13 amino acids. Germline V gene lookup returns CDR1 SGHTA and CDR2 FQGNSA. CDR3 bases: TGTGCCAGCAGCCTAAACCGTGGGCAGCCCCAGCATTTT. Translated: CASSLNRGQPQHF.

This clonotype was seen a handful of times. This chain uses TRBV7-2 with TRBJ2-3; TRBD2 is a possible D gene (6 bases). Germline loops: CDR1 SGHTA, CDR2 FQGNSA. The V end was cut by 6 bases, the J end by 4 bases, with 14 bases between. The CDR3 spans 14 residues. In nucleotides, the CDR3 is TGTGCCAGCAGACCCCAGACTAGGCCAGATACGCAGTATTTT. This codes for CASRPQTRPDTQYF.

The chain couples TRBV4-2 to TRBJ2-1; 8 nucleotides agree with TRBD2. The V gene's germline CDR1 is LGHNA and CDR2 YNFKEQ. The CDR3 is 15 amino acids. Trimming cost V 1 base and J 4 bases; bases outside gene matches: 3. The CDR3 spells CASSQAPGGYNEQFF. The CDR3 coding sequence is TGTGCCAGCAGCCAAGCCCCGGGGGGGTACAATGAGCAGTTCTTC.